The sample holds many counts of the clone carrying this T cell receptor beta chain. The source of the sample is a study of read filtering for tumor transcriptome and immune sequencing. Study-level information: IR-seq gave about 3.5 to 10.27 million TCR reads per sample; RNA-seq gave about 80 to 1,400.

The library was built from around 400 ng RNA with molecular barcoded adaptors for alpha/delta and beta/gamma chains. TCRdb passed the reads through MiXCR, listing each CDR3 protein once. Of about 28,000 distinct CDR3 sequences in the sample, 14% were seen once. The germline V gene encodes CDR1 SQVTM and CDR2 ANQGSEA. The CDR3 has 14 residues. The germline V and J ends were trimmed by 5 bases and 5 bases, with 16 bases remaining between them. V is TRBV29-1 and J is TRBJ1-5; a possible D gene is TRBD1 (6 bases). The source is a donor at least 40 years old with multiple myeloma. Sequenced material: a population of CD138-negative cells sorted from bone marrow. CDR3 amino acids: CSVQQGGTDQPQHF. The CDR3 DNA reads TGCAGCGTTCAACAGGGAGGGACGGATCAGCCCCAGCATTTT. The full variable domain, in which reference TRBV29-1 and TRBJ1-5 provide the parts outside the CDR3, is SAVISQKPSRDICQRGTSLTIQCQVDSQVTMMFWYRQQPGQSLTLIATANQGSEATYESGFVIDKFPISRPNLTFSTLTVSNMSPEDSSIYLCSVQQGGTDQPQHFGDGTRLSIL.